Shown below are 7 T cell receptor beta chains from a single sample sequenced in a study of cytomegalovirus exposure and HLA in healthy donors. Primers for the PCR totalled 60 Vbeta and 13 Jbeta. This table comes from immunoSEQ multiplex PCR, and its TCRdb copy is limited to in-frame clones, with some not included. The table has 150,000 to 200,000 clones, around nine tenths seen once. The sample comprised PBMCs. The receptors were sampled from a woman younger than 35 in good health and CMV-seronegative.

This clone is a singleton in its sample. The V call is TRBV10-3, the J call TRBJ2-1; D is possibly TRBD2 (5 bases). CDR1 and CDR2 (germline): ENHRY, SYGVKD. Trimming stripped 2 bases from V and 5 bases from J, with 13 bases between. The CDR3 runs 15 residues. The CDR3 here is CAISEEGAPHNEQFF. The CDR3 nucleotides are TGTGCCATCAGTGAGGAGGGAGCCCCTCACAATGAGCAGTTCTTC.

The chain links TRBV9 to TRBJ2-1, with 8 nucleotides matching TRBD2. V was clipped by 0 bases and J by 9 bases; unmatched bases: 17. The germline gives CDR1 SGDLS, CDR2 YYNGEE. CDR3 length: 18 residues. CDR3 nucleotides: TGTGCCAGCAGCGTAGCTGCCCGAAGCGGGAGTGGGGATTCTGAGCAGTTCTTC. This codes for CASSVAARSGSGDSEQFF.

V is TRBV19 and J is TRBJ2-3; 9 bases fit TRBD2. The CDR3 totals 15 residues. Germline loops: CDR1 LNHDA, CDR2 SQIVND (reference sequence). After removal of 4 bases from V and 0 bases from J, the junction contained 2 bases not matched to a gene. CDR3 residues: CASSSGTSSTDTQYF. Here the CDR3 DNA reads TGTGCCAGTAGTAGCGGGACTAGCAGCACAGATACGCAGTATTTT.

CDR3 residues: CASSQEFGGGSSYEQYF. CDR3 nucleotides: TGCGCCAGCAGCCAAGAATTCGGCGGGGGGAGCTCCTACGAGCAGTACTTC. This chain uses TRBV4-3 with TRBJ2-5; 8 nucleotides agree with TRBD2. The J call may be wrong; the DNA end is better matched by TRBJ2-7. Germline CDR1 LGHNA, CDR2 YSLEER. The CDR3 has 17 amino acids.

This chain connects TRBV30 to TRBJ1-2; 7 nucleotides align to TRBD1. Unmatched junction bases numbered 10, after V lost 3 bases and J lost 6 bases. The germline V gene encodes CDR1 GTSNPN and CDR2 SVGIG (reference sequence). The CDR3 runs to 14 residues. The CDR3 is CAWSPPGTANGYTF. The CDR3 coding sequence is TGTGCCTGGAGCCCACCCGGGACAGCGAATGGCTACACCTTC.

The CDR3, as DNA: TGTGCCAGCAGTGGGGGGGGGCTAACAACTAATGAAAAACTGTTTTTT. As protein: CASSGGGLTTNEKLFF. This chain connects TRBV2 to TRBJ1-4; a weak D match, TRBD1 (6 bases). Trimming pared 4 bases from V and 0 bases from J, leaving 12 bases between. CDR1 is SNHLY and CDR2 is FYNNEI in the germline V gene. This CDR3 has 16 residues.

This clone was seen only a few times. The rearrangement uses TRBV27 and TRBJ2-2, with 14 nucleotides matching TRBD2. J was trimmed by 4 bases and V by 6 bases; bases with no gene match: 7. CDR3 size: 17 residues. In germline, CDR1 is MNHEY, CDR2 SMNVEV (reference sequence). The CDR3 here is CASRWTSGGFVTGELFF. In DNA, the CDR3 is TGTGCCAGCAGGTGGACTAGCGGGGGGTTCGTCACCGGGGAGCTGTTTTTT.